Below are 22 T cell receptor beta chains sequenced from a single sample in a study of cytomegalovirus exposure and HLA in healthy donors. PCR employed 60 Vbeta and 13 Jbeta primers. Libraries were prepared by immunoSEQ multiplex PCR; TCRdb keeps only in-frame clonotypes and omits some of them. This table holds some 90,000 clones, nearly 80% found once. What was sequenced was PBMCs. These receptors all come from a woman in her thirties or forties in good health and CMV-seronegative.

In its sample, this clone was seen a few times. The CDR3 bases are TGTGCCAGCAGTTACTCGGGAGAGTCTCGCGAGCAGTACTTC. As protein: CASSYSGESREQYF. The chain joins TRBV6-6 to TRBJ2-7, with a tentative D call TRBD2 (5 bases). The V end lost 0 bases, the J end lost 6 bases, and 12 bases lay between the germline ends. CDR3 length: 14 amino acids. Looked up from germline, CDR1 is MNHNY and CDR2 is SVGAGI (reference sequence).

V gene TRBV7-2 combines with J gene TRBJ2-6; 7 nucleotides match TRBD1. The CDR3 consists of 15 residues. In germline, CDR1 is SGHTA, CDR2 FQGNSA. V gave up 5 bases and J gave up 2 bases; unmatched junction bases: 3. For the CDR3, the DNA is TGTGCCAGCAGCGCCGACAGGGCTGGGGCCAACGTCCTGACTTTC. This encodes CASSADRAGANVLTF.

The chain carries TRBV30 and TRBJ2-1, with 8 nucleotides matching TRBD2. The ends lost 2 bases at V and 13 bases at J; junction bases unmatched: 10. The CDR3 length is 13 residues. Germline CDR1 reads GTSNPN; CDR2 reads SVGIG (reference sequence). For the CDR3, the DNA is TGTGCCTGGAGTCCCGCATCGAGCGGGAGACAGTTCTTC. This sequence encodes CAWSPASSGRQFF.

J is TRBJ2-6 and V is TRBV30; maybe TRBD2 (5 bases). CDR3 length: 14 amino acids. The V gene lost 4 bases and the J gene lost 4 bases, with 11 bases spanning the gap. The V gene's germline CDR1 is GTSNPN and CDR2 SVGIG (reference sequence). CDR3 DNA sequence: TGTGCCTGGACTCGGAGGTTGGGGGCCAACGTCCTGACTTTC. This translates into CAWTRRLGANVLTF.

The chain is built from TRBV10-3 and TRBJ1-5; 8 bases agree with TRBD1. Germline V gene lookup returns CDR1 ENHRY and CDR2 SYGVKD. Trimming at V came to 6 bases and at J to 7 bases, leaving 8 bases not matched to a gene. The CDR3 has 14 residues. CDR3 DNA sequence: TGTGCCATCAGGCCCGCAGGGGGCGAACAGCCCCAGCATTTT. Translation gives CAIRPAGGEQPQHF.

This clone was observed a few times. The chain carries TRBV28 and TRBJ1-4, with 8 bases matching TRBD1. The germline V gene encodes CDR1 MDHEN and CDR2 SYDVKM. This CDR3 comprises 15 residues. J was trimmed by 8 bases and V by 5 bases; bases with no gene match: 10. CDR3 amino acids: CASSGTGGGREKLFF. The CDR3 bases are TGTGCCAGCAGTGGAACAGGGGGAGGTCGGGAAAAACTGTTTTTT.

This chain connects TRBV6-5 to TRBJ1-5; maybe TRBD1 (5 bases). In germline, CDR1 is MNHEY, CDR2 SVGAGI. Trimming took 4 bases from V and 5 from J, leaving 12 bases between them. CDR3 size: 14 residues. DNA for the CDR3: TGTGCCAGCAGTTCGACAGAAGACTATCAGCCCCAGCATTTT. Translating it yields CASSSTEDYQPQHF.

V is TRBV6-7 and J is TRBJ2-3, with D tentatively TRBD1 (6 bases). TRBV6-7 counts as an open reading frame of uncertain function. V was cut by 2 bases and J by 1 base, with 13 bases left in between. This CDR3 has 16 residues. The CDR3: CASSYPAAGGTDTQYF. For the CDR3, the DNA is TGTGCCAGCAGTTACCCAGCGGCAGGGGGCACAGATACGCAGTATTTT.

This clone was found a few times. The chain has TRBV4-3 and TRBJ2-7, with TRBD1 matching 9 bases. Germline trimming cut 0 bases from V and 4 bases from J; bases unmatched to any gene: 7. The CDR3 is 16 residues long. Germline assignment: CDR1 LGHNA and CDR2 YSLEER. In DNA, the CDR3 is TGCGCCAGCAGCCAAGATTTAGGGACAGGGTATTACGAGCAGTACTTC. This sequence encodes CASSQDLGTGYYEQYF.

The count of this clone is one. The chain is built from TRBV11-2 and TRBJ1-1; no firm D call. CDR1 and CDR2 from the germline V gene are SGHAT and FQNNGV. V was cut by 5 bases and J by 2 bases, with 12 bases left in between. The CDR3 sequence is 14 residues long. The DNA for the CDR3 is TGTGCCAGCAGCCCCAGGATTCCAAACACTGAAGCTTTCTTT. This encodes CASSPRIPNTEAFF.

The chain links TRBV19 to TRBJ2-1; 15 positions match TRBD2. V shed 3 bases and J 9 bases; nucleotides not matched to a gene: 6. This CDR3 has 16 residues. Germline loops: CDR1 LNHDA, CDR2 SQIVND (reference sequence). The DNA of the CDR3 is TGTGCCAGTAGTATGGCGCGGACTAGCGGGAGGGGTGAGCAGTTCTTC. Translation gives CASSMARTSGRGEQFF.

The V and J genes are TRBV29-1 and TRBJ1-1, with D unresolved. There are 13 residues in the CDR3. Trimming left V 4 bases short and J 5 bases short, with 14 bases between. CDR1 is SQVTM and CDR2 is ANQGSEA in the germline V gene. The CDR3: CSVGGKMRTEAFF. The CDR3 DNA reads TGCAGCGTTGGAGGCAAAATGAGGACTGAAGCTTTCTTT.

The chain recombines TRBV5-1 with TRBJ2-3; 7 positions match TRBD1. Germline assignment: CDR1 SGHRS and CDR2 YFSETQ. Losses at the gene ends were 1 base for V and 6 bases for J; bases not matched to a gene: 11. The CDR3 runs 16 residues. CDR3 sequence (DNA): TGCGCCAGCAGCTTGTTTAACAGGGGAAGTTCGGATACGCAGTATTTT. Amino acid sequence: CASSLFNRGSSDTQYF.

The chain employs TRBV6-6 and TRBJ1-3; D gene uncertain. V lost 5 bases and J lost 0, with 8 bases in between. The CDR3 extends over 14 amino acids. Germline CDR1 and CDR2: MNHNY and SVGAGI (reference sequence). The CDR3 sequence: CASSQASSGNTIYF. The CDR3 bases are TGTGCCAGCAGTCAGGCGAGCTCTGGAAACACCATATATTTT.

The V gene is TRBV4-1, the J gene TRBJ2-5, with a tentative D call TRBD1 (6 bases). The CDR3 is 15 amino acids. V lost 2 bases, J lost 1 base, and 11 bases lay in between. The V gene's germline CDR1 is MGHRA and CDR2 YSYEKL. CDR3 coding DNA: TGCGCCAGCAGCCAAAATGACAGGACCCAAGAGACCCAGTACTTC. Translating gives CASSQNDRTQETQYF.

The chain is built from TRBV7-2 and TRBJ1-4, with 9 positions matching TRBD1. CDR3 length: 15 amino acids. Trimming took 5 bases from V and 8 from J; bases not matched to a gene: 9. CDR1 and CDR2 from the germline V gene are SGHTA and FQGNSA. CDR3 bases: TGTGCCAGCAGCCCTCCGGGACAGGGAGGAGAAAAACTGTTTTTT. Translating it yields CASSPPGQGGEKLFF.

The V gene is TRBV14, the J gene TRBJ1-2, with a weak D call TRBD1 (6 bases). This CDR3 region has 13 residues. The V end lost 6 bases, the J end lost 4 bases, and 12 bases lay between the germline ends. Germline CDR1 reads SGHDN; CDR2 reads FVKESK. Written as DNA, the CDR3 is TGTGCCAGCAGTCCGGACAGAGGCTATGGCTACACCTTC. Encoded protein: CASSPDRGYGYTF.

The genes are TRBV29-1 and TRBJ1-2; tentative D call: TRBD1 (6 bases). The CDR3 length is 12 residues. From germline, CDR1 is SQVTM and CDR2 ANQGSEA. Trimming stripped 5 bases from V and 13 bases from J, with 20 bases between. The CDR3 DNA reads as TGCAGCGTTCTCCGAAGGGGGGGTTCGTGCACCTTC. Encoded protein: CSVLRRGGSCTF.

This clone has more than one count but fewer than ten. The genes are TRBV4-1 and TRBJ2-5; a weak D match, TRBD1 (6 bases). The CDR3 extends over 16 amino acids. Germline CDR1 and CDR2: MGHRA and YSYEKL. V dropped 0 bases and J dropped 2 bases, with 13 bases sitting between them. In DNA, the CDR3 is TGCGCCAGCAGCCAAGACGAAGGGGGTTTTCAAGAGACCCAGTACTTC. As protein: CASSQDEGGFQETQYF.

As for this clone: Germline and junction disagree at one end, which may indicate a read error. V usage is TRBV4-2 and J usage is TRBJ1-2; TRBD1 is a possible D gene (5 bases). The CDR3 has 15 amino acids. Germline lookup yields CDR1 LGHNA and CDR2 YNFKEQ. The DNA of the CDR3 is TGTGCCAGCAGCCAAGATAGGGGAGGGATACTTGGCAACACCTTC. Translated: CASSQDRGGILGNTF.

The chain joins TRBV5-1 to TRBJ1-1; 9 positions agree with TRBD1. Unmatched junction bases numbered 3, after V lost 4 bases and J lost 2 bases. CDR3 length: 14 amino acids. The germline V gene has CDR1 SGHRS and CDR2 YFSETQ. CDR3 amino acids: CASSKDRGNTEAFF. The CDR3 region has the DNA TGCGCCAGCAGCAAGGACAGGGGAAACACTGAAGCTTTCTTT.

V usage is TRBV7-9 and J usage is TRBJ2-7; D unclear. From germline, CDR1 is SEHNR and CDR2 FQNEAQ (reference sequence). This CDR3 has 15 residues. V shed 0 bases and J shed 2 bases, with 11 bases lying between them. This CDR3 reads CASSLAPNSAYEQYF. Here the CDR3 DNA reads TGTGCCAGCAGCTTAGCTCCGAATAGTGCCTACGAGCAGTACTTC. Full variable domain (remainder filled in from reference TRBV7-9 and TRBJ2-7): DTGVSQNPRHKITKRGQNVTFRCDPISEHNRLYWYRQTLGQGPEFLTYFQNEAQLEKSRLLSDRFSAERPKGSFSTLEIQRTEQGDSAMYLCASSLAPNSAYEQYFGPGTRLTVT.